Following are 31 T cell receptor beta chains from one sample sequenced in a study of T cells in women clearing cervical HPV infection. TCRdb keeps only in-frame clones here, not all; method: immunoSEQ multiplex PCR. In all, the sample yields 30,000 to 35,000 clones. Sequenced sample: blood buffy coat. The source is a woman between 18 and 70 years old with a cervical HPV16 infection that either progressed to CIN3+ or cleared (not recorded which).

Comment on this clone: The observed sequence ends 3 residues before the CDR3 terminus, with the missing tail filled in from the germline J gene. The chain links TRBV20-1 to TRBJ1-2, with D uncertain. V dropped 0 bases and J dropped 4 bases, with 18 bases sitting between them. Germline assignment: CDR1 DFQATT and CDR2 SNEGSKA (reference sequence). This CDR3 has 16 residues. The CDR3 spells CSARDGADPSPYGYTF. The sequenced CDR3 bases are TGCAGTGCTAGAGATGGAGCGGACCCCAGCCCCTATGGC.

The CDR3 sequence is CASSNDRFVNSPLFF. CDR3 DNA (partial): TGTGCCAGCAGCAACGACAGATTTGTTAATTCACCA. The chain couples TRBV5-6 to TRBJ1-4; D may be TRBD1 (5 bases). The read ends 3 residues shy of where the CDR3 ends; the end is completed using the germline J gene. Germline V gene data show CDR1 as SGHDT and CDR2 as YYEEEE. There are 15 residues in the CDR3.

Points on this clone: The read ends 3 residues before the CDR3 terminus; that terminus is restored from the germline J gene. The chain couples TRBV20-1 to TRBJ2-1; TRBD2 aligns across 9 bases. This CDR3 region has 15 residues. From germline, CDR1 is DFQATT and CDR2 SNEGSKA (reference sequence). V was clipped by 0 bases and J by 7 bases; unmatched bases: 7. The covered CDR3 bases are TGCAGTGCTAGAGAGGGCGGGGGGGTGAAAAATGAG. It yields the protein CSAREGGGVKNE. The whole CDR3 reads CSAREGGGVKNEQFF.

Worth noting for this clone: The CDR3 end lies 3 residues beyond the end of the read and is filled in from the germline J gene. V gene TRBV7-2 combines with J gene TRBJ2-5; 10 nucleotides line up with TRBD2. Germline V gene lookup returns CDR1 SGHTA and CDR2 FQGNSA. The CDR3 totals 15 residues. Trimming removed 0 bases from V and 5 bases from J; junction bases left unmatched: 3. The CDR3 reads CASSLAGSGGETQYF. The DNA read from the CDR3 is TGTGCCAGCAGCTTAGCGGGTAGCGGGGGGGAGACC.

As to this clone: The read finishes 3 residues shy of the CDR3 end, and the germline J gene is used to complete it. The rearrangement links TRBV20-1 to TRBJ2-5, with TRBD2 identical over 8 bases. CDR3 length equals 16 residues. J lost 5 bases, V lost 1 base, and 12 bases had no gene match. Germline-derived CDR1 and CDR2 are DFQATT and SNEGSKA (reference sequence). The DNA read from the CDR3 is TGCAGTGCTAGAGCGGAGCGGGAGAGGCGTGCGGAGACC. It specifies CSARAERERRAET. Given in full, the CDR3 is CSARAERERRAETQYF.

Note on this clone: The sequenced fragment ends 3 residues before the CDR3 boundary, so the rest is inferred from the germline J gene. The J gene is TRBJ1-4, the V gene TRBV5-1; D remains ambiguous. Germline V gives CDR1 SGHRS, CDR2 YFSETQ. The CDR3 covers 13 residues. V gave up 7 bases and J gave up 6 bases, with 13 bases separating them. The CDR3 reads CASGYSPYEKLFF. Incomplete CDR3 DNA: TGCGCCAGCGGGTACAGTCCCTATGAAAAA.

To note about this clone: Read sequence stops 3 residues before the CDR3 end, and the germline J gene provides the missing end. The chain uses TRBV19 and TRBJ1-4; 9 nucleotides agree with TRBD1. From germline, CDR1 is LNHDA and CDR2 SQIVND (reference sequence). This CDR3 is built from 14 residues. The CDR3 spells CASRIQGADSPLFF. The covered CDR3 bases are TGTGCCAGTAGGATACAGGGGGCGGATTCACCA.

On this clone itself: The missing CDR3 end, 3 residues past where the read stops, is filled in from the germline J gene. The gene calls are TRBV5-1 and TRBJ2-5; D not certain. The CDR3 length is 12 residues. V was shortened by 0 bases and J by 5 bases, with 5 bases between the two germline ends. CDR1 is SGHRS, CDR2 YFSETQ, per germline. CDR3 DNA (partial): TGCGCCAGCAGCTTGGTGAGGGAGACC. It is translated as CASSLVRET. The full-length CDR3 reads as CASSLVRETQYF.

Concerning this clone itself: The read falls 3 residues short of the CDR3 end, and the missing part is taken from the germline J gene. The rearrangement uses TRBV4-2 and TRBJ2-7; D is possibly TRBD1 (6 bases). The CDR3 is made up of 15 amino acids. V lost 0 bases to trimming and J lost 3 bases, with 12 bases between them. Germline V gives CDR1 LGHNA, CDR2 YNFKEQ. The CDR3 bases that were read are TGTGCCAGCAGCCAAGATATTTACAGGGACTACGAG. Translated: CASSQDIYRDYE. The whole CDR3 protein reads CASSQDIYRDYEQYF.

With respect to this clone: The read ends 3 residues early relative to the CDR3; the germline J gene fills the gap. The V gene is TRBV7-9, the J gene TRBJ2-2; weak D call: TRBD2 (6 bases). The CDR3 is 15 amino acids. Germline V gene sequence: CDR1 SEHNR, CDR2 FQNEAQ (reference sequence). CDR3 DNA, as far as it was read: TGTGCCAGCAGCGCCCGGAGGGGTGAGGGATCACCG. The encoded protein is CASSARRGEGSP. The whole CDR3 sequence is CASSARRGEGSPLFF.

Comment on this clone: The CDR3 end is not reached by the read, which stops 3 residues before it; the germline J gene fills it in. The rearrangement uses TRBV5-4 and TRBJ2-3, with TRBD2 as a possible D gene (5 bases). Germline CDR1 SGHNT, CDR2 YYREEE (reference sequence). CDR3 size: 15 residues. Incomplete CDR3 DNA: TGTGCCAGCAGCTTGGGGAGTGGGAGCGGAGAGACG. Translation: CASSLGSGSGET. The full CDR3 reads CASSLGSGSGETQYF.

For this clone: Coverage ceases 3 residues before the CDR3 finishes, and the germline J gene fills in the end. V usage is TRBV28 and J usage is TRBJ1-1, with D unclear. The germline V gene encodes CDR1 MDHEN and CDR2 SYDVKM. The CDR3 is 12 amino acids. Trimming took 2 bases from V and 3 from J, leaving 4 bases between them. This CDR3 is CASSLGHTEAFF. The CDR3 bases that were read are TGTGCCAGCAGTTTAGGCCACACTGAA.

Remarks on this clone: The read ends 3 residues early relative to the CDR3; the germline J gene fills the gap. J is TRBJ2-1 and V is TRBV20-1; 8 bases match TRBD2. CDR3 length: 14 residues. After removal of 3 bases from V and 7 bases from J, the junction contained 8 bases not matched to a gene. Germline CDR1 and CDR2: DFQATT and SNEGSKA (reference sequence). The CDR3 DNA, read in part, is TGCAGTGCTAGTCCGGCGGGAGGAGTGAATGAG. Its translation is CSASPAGGVNE. The whole CDR3 region reads CSASPAGGVNEQFF.

Points on this clone: The CDR3 goes on 3 residues after the read ends, and that part is filled in from the germline J gene. This chain links TRBV2 with TRBJ2-1, with TRBD1 identical over 8 bases. CDR3 length: 15 residues. V shed 6 bases, J shed 5 bases, and the junction held 9 bases outside the gene matches. Germline V gene data show CDR1 as SNHLY and CDR2 as FYNNEI. CDR3: CASRKTGAGNNEQFF. The CDR3 bases that were read are TGTGCCAGCAGGAAGACAGGGGCGGGGAACAATGAG.

About this clone itself: The sequenced fragment ends 3 residues before the CDR3 boundary, so the rest is inferred from the germline J gene. V is TRBV7-9 and J is TRBJ1-2; tentatively, D is TRBD1 (6 bases). This CDR3 has 14 amino acids. The V gene's germline CDR1 is SEHNR and CDR2 FQNEAQ (reference sequence). The germline V and J ends were trimmed by 3 bases and 3 bases, with 11 bases remaining between them. CDR3 region: CASSLSGADYGYTF. The covered CDR3 bases are TGTGCCAGCAGCTTGTCAGGGGCGGACTATGGC.

The covered CDR3 bases are TGTGCCAGCAGCCAAGCCATAGCGGGAGGGGATGAG. It specifies CASSQAIAGGDE. The complete CDR3 reads CASSQAIAGGDEQFF. The chain links TRBV16 to TRBJ2-1; 11 bases are a match to TRBD2. The read stops 3 residues short of the end of the CDR3; the missing end is completed from the germline J gene. The V and J ends lost 2 bases and 8 bases, in that order; junction bases with no gene match: 5. Looked up from germline, CDR1 is KGHSY and CDR2 is FQNENV. The CDR3 is made up of 15 amino acids.

About this clone: The read finishes 3 residues shy of the CDR3 end, and the germline J gene is used to complete it. The V call is TRBV19, the J call TRBJ1-2; 9 positions agree with TRBD1. The germline CDR1 and CDR2 sequences are LNHDA and SQIVND (reference sequence). The V and J ends lost 3 bases and 3 bases, in that order; junction bases with no gene match: 5. The CDR3 has 15 amino acids. This CDR3 reads CASSIEDRGDYGYTF. CDR3 DNA (partial): TGTGCCAGTAGTATTGAGGACAGGGGAGACTATGGC.

Concerning this clone: The read terminates 3 residues before the CDR3 end, so the remaining end is supplied by the germline J gene. The chain joins TRBV11-3 to TRBJ2-7; perhaps TRBD1 as D (5 bases). The germline gives CDR1 SGHNT, CDR2 YENEEA. V lost 5 bases and J lost 4, with 9 bases in between. This CDR3 is 12 amino acids long. The sequenced part of the CDR3 DNA is TGTGCCAGCAGCCCTGACAGATACGAG. It translates to CASSPDRYE. The entire CDR3 protein reads CASSPDRYEQYF.

As to this clone: The missing CDR3 end, 3 residues past where the read stops, is filled in from the germline J gene. This chain links TRBV7-2 with TRBJ2-1; a weak D match, TRBD1 (6 bases). Trimming left V 5 bases short and J 4 bases short, with 12 bases between. This CDR3 contains 14 residues. Germline-derived CDR1 and CDR2 are SGHTA and FQGNSA. The part of the CDR3 DNA that was read is TGTGCCAGCAGCCAACTACAGGGATACAATGAG. It specifies CASSQLQGYNE. The entire CDR3 protein is CASSQLQGYNEQFF.

Turning to this clone: Read data end 3 residues before the CDR3 end; the end is taken from the germline J gene. The V and J genes are TRBV19 and TRBJ1-2; TRBD1 matches at 7 bases. V shed 7 bases, J shed 4 bases, and the junction held 9 bases outside the gene matches. The CDR3 extends over 14 amino acids. Germline V CDR1 and CDR2: LNHDA, SQIVND (reference sequence). CDR3 loop: CASTPTGLLYGYTF. The sequenced part of the CDR3 DNA is TGTGCCAGTACCCCGACAGGGCTACTCTATGGC.

Comments on this clone: Read data end 3 residues before the CDR3 end; the end is taken from the germline J gene. V gene TRBV19 combines with J gene TRBJ2-3; tentative D call: TRBD1 (6 bases). CDR3 length: 13 residues. Germline V gene lookup returns CDR1 LNHDA and CDR2 SQIVND (reference sequence). Trimming pared 5 bases from V and 3 bases from J, leaving 9 bases between. CDR3 DNA (partial): TGTGCCAGTAGTTCCCAGGGGACAGATACG. Protein sequence: CASSSQGTDT. The entire CDR3 is CASSSQGTDTQYF. Full variable domain (missing parts from reference TRBV19 and TRBJ2-3): DGGITQSPKYLFRKEGQNVTLSCEQNLNHDAMYWYRQDPGQGLRLIYYSQIVNDFQKGDIAEGYSVSREKKESFPLTVTSAQKNPTAFYLCASSSQGTDTQYFGPGTRLTVL.

The CDR3 sequence is CASSLSDTQYF. The part of the CDR3 DNA that was read is TGTGCCAGCAGCCTATCAGATACG. This chain uses TRBV7-8 with TRBJ2-3; no clear D. The read finishes 3 residues shy of the CDR3 end, and the germline J gene is used to complete it. The V and J ends lost 5 bases and 4 bases respectively, with 4 bases between them. In germline, CDR1 is SGHVS, CDR2 FQNEAQ. CDR3 size: 11 residues.

On this clone itself: The observed sequence ends 3 residues before the CDR3 terminus, with the missing tail filled in from the germline J gene. The chain links TRBV4-1 to TRBJ1-1, with a tentative D call TRBD1 (5 bases). CDR3 length: 12 amino acids. Germline V gene data show CDR1 as MGHRA and CDR2 as YSYEKL. Trimming stripped 6 bases from V and 5 bases from J, with 10 bases between. The sequenced part of the CDR3 DNA is TGCGCCAGCAGTCCAGGGTTAACTGAA. It is translated as CASSPGLTE. The entire CDR3 protein reads CASSPGLTEAFF.

This CDR3 reads CASRPLAGVQYEQFF. The part of the CDR3 DNA that was read is TGTGCCAGCCGCCCACTAGCGGGAGTACAATATGAG. This rearrangement joins TRBV11-2 to TRBJ2-1, with 11 bases that match TRBD2. Read coverage stops 3 residues before the CDR3 terminus; the germline J gene supplies the remainder. CDR1 is SGHAT, CDR2 FQNNGV, per germline. CDR3 length: 15 amino acids. J gave up 8 bases and V 8 bases, and 11 bases lay outside the gene matches.

Points on this clone: The read terminates 3 residues before the CDR3 end, so the remaining end is supplied by the germline J gene. The chain has TRBV29-1 and TRBJ1-2; perhaps TRBD1 as D (6 bases). V was trimmed by 7 bases and J by 4 bases, leaving 13 bases between them. The CDR3 is 12 residues long. Germline-derived CDR1 and CDR2 are SQVTM and ANQGSEA. CDR3 DNA, as far as it was read: TGCAGCGCCGGACAGTCTTCCTATGGC. Amino acids: CSAGQSSYG. The CDR3, in full, reads CSAGQSSYGYTF.

Remarks on this clone: The read ends 3 residues early relative to the CDR3; the germline J gene fills the gap. The same CDR3 arises from other DNA sequences in this sample as well. The chain joins TRBV20-1 to TRBJ1-2; D gene uncertain. Germline V gives CDR1 DFQATT, CDR2 SNEGSKA (reference sequence). The V end was cut by 3 bases, the J end by 5 bases, with 16 bases between. The CDR3 is 14 amino acids. The DNA read from the CDR3 is TGCAGTGCTAGGTCCTCCCTTTCGGGGTATGGC. It codes for CSARSSLSGYG. The entire CDR3 reads CSARSSLSGYGYTF.

A note on this clone: The CDR3 is cut off 3 residues early in the read; its end comes from the germline J gene. The chain employs TRBV7-6 and TRBJ2-2; D may be TRBD1 (6 bases). Germline V gene lookup returns CDR1 SGHVS and CDR2 FNYEAQ. The CDR3 runs 17 residues. CDR3 protein: CASSLFGLGRGNEKLFF. CDR3 DNA (partial): TGTGCCAGCAGCTTATTCGGGCTGGGCAGGGGTAATGAAAAG.

Comment on this clone: The CDR3 end falls 3 residues outside the read, so it is completed with the germline J gene. V gene TRBV20-1 combines with J gene TRBJ2-1; maybe TRBD1 (6 bases). The length of the CDR3 is 14 residues. Trimming pared 2 bases from V and 9 bases from J, leaving 17 bases between. The germline CDR1 and CDR2 sequences are DFQATT and SNEGSKA (reference sequence). Partial CDR3 DNA: TGCAGTGCTAGATCCTGGGGGTTCAGGGGTGAG. This translates into CSARSWGFRGE. From start to end, the CDR3 is CSARSWGFRGEQFF.

About this clone: The read gets to within 3 residues of the CDR3 end, and the germline J gene fills in the rest. The chain is built from TRBV20-1 and TRBJ2-3; D is uncertain. Germline CDR1 reads DFQATT; CDR2 reads SNEGSKA (reference sequence). The CDR3 has 14 residues. V lost 0 bases and J 1 base, leaving 8 bases between the germline ends. The CDR3 loop reads CSARDNRGTDTQYF. The sequenced part of the CDR3 DNA is TGCAGTGCTAGAGATAACCGGGGCACAGATACG.

About this clone itself: The observed sequence ends 3 residues before the CDR3 terminus, with the missing tail filled in from the germline J gene. The V gene is TRBV18, the J gene TRBJ1-2, with TRBD1 identical over 10 bases. Germline CDR1 KGHSH, CDR2 LQKENI. The junction had 9 bases not matched to a gene; V was cut back by 3 bases and J by 5 bases. The CDR3 loop spans 16 amino acids. Incomplete CDR3 DNA: TGTGCCAGCTCACCCCCCGGGACAGGGGAAAAGTATGGC. As protein: CASSPPGTGEKYG. The full CDR3 protein is CASSPPGTGEKYGYTF.

Notes on this clone: Coverage ceases 3 residues before the CDR3 finishes, and the germline J gene fills in the end. The chain couples TRBV5-4 to TRBJ2-3; 8 bases are shared with TRBD2. V trimming: 5 bases; J trimming: 1 base; junction bases outside the gene matches: 3. CDR1 and CDR2 from the germline V gene are SGHNT and YYREEE (reference sequence). The CDR3 spans 14 residues. CDR3 DNA (partial): TGTGCCAGCAGTAAGGGACTAGGCACAGATACG. Its protein product is CASSKGLGTDT. The whole CDR3 sequence is CASSKGLGTDTQYF. The variable domain in full, completed from reference TRBV5-4 and TRBJ2-3, reads ETGVTQSPTHLIKTRGQQVTLRCSSQSGHNTVSWYQQALGQGPQFIFQYYREEENGRGNFPPRFSGLQFPNYSSELNVNALELDDSALYLCASSKGLGTDTQYFGPGTRLTVL.